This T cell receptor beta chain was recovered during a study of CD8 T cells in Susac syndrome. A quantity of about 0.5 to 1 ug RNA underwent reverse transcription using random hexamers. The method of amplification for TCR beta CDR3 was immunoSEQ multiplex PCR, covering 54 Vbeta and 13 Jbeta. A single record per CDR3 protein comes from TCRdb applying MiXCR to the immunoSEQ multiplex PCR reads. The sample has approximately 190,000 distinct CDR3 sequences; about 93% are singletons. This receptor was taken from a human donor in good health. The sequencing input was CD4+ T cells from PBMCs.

In DNA, the CDR3 is TGTGCCAGTAGTGAGGGGACTCGAGAGGATACGCAGTATTTT. Residues: CASSEGTREDTQYF. This chain joins TRBV19 and TRBJ2-3, with D tentatively TRBD2 (6 bases). The germline V gene has CDR1 LNHDA and CDR2 SQIVND (reference sequence). This CDR3 has 14 amino acids. V lost 5 bases to trimming and J lost 6 bases, with 15 bases between them. Drawing the rest from reference TRBV19 and TRBJ2-3, the complete variable domain is DGGITQSPKYLFRKEGQNVTLSCEQNLNHDAMYWYRQDPGQGLRLIYYSQIVNDFQKGDIAEGYSVSREKKESFPLTVTSAQKNPTAFYLCASSEGTREDTQYFGPGTRLTVL.